Sequencing of this T cell receptor (beta chain) was carried out in a study of cytomegalovirus exposure and HLA in healthy donors. In this sample, this clone turned up a few times. The antigen is unknown. Primers: 60 Vbeta forward and 13 Jbeta reverse. Sequencing used immunoSEQ multiplex PCR; TCRdb keeps in-frame clones, though not all of them. The sample shows about 160,000 clones, around 78% of them seen only once. Study-level results: Across donors, presence/absence analyses took sequencing depth to be roughly uniform. TRBV6-2, TRBV6-3 and some other V segments were excluded as indistinguishable. Earlier findings revealed that most TCR beta V segments proved productive either about 87% or about 30% of the time. Another analysis was done later, and it associated 17,000 or so TCR beta sequences with HLA alleles at 0.05 false discovery rate.

The CDR3 consists of 15 residues. Losses at the gene ends were 6 bases for V and 7 bases for J; bases not matched to a gene: 9. From germline, CDR1 is MDHEN and CDR2 SYDVKM. The rearrangement uses TRBV28 and TRBJ1-6, with 7 bases aligning to TRBD1. This receptor was taken from a woman aged 40 to 50 in good health and CMV-seropositive. Specimen: PBMCs. The CDR3 DNA reads TGTGCCAGCAGAAAAGACACAGGGGACAATTCACCCCTCCACTTT. Amino acid sequence: CASRKDTGDNSPLHF.